The 8 T cell receptor beta chains given below trace back to one sample, sequenced in a study of T cell responses to AZD1222 COVID-19 vaccine. Sequenced by immunoSEQ multiplex PCR; TCRdb stores in-frame clones only, minus some. The table lists some 200,000 clones, roughly 91% of them singletons, with roughly 0.99% in the top ten. The specimen comprised peripheral blood, sampled on day 0 of AZD1222 vaccination. The receptor source for this set is an adult in good health.

This clone came up once. CDR3 sequence: CASSESLARATNEKLFF. The CDR3, as DNA: TGCGCCAGCAGTGAGAGTCTTGCCCGAGCAACTAATGAAAAACTGTTTTTT. The V call is TRBV10-2, the J call TRBJ1-4; D is ambiguous. Germline V CDR1 and CDR2: WSHSY, SAAADI. This CDR3 is 17 amino acids long. V lost 2 bases and J lost 0, with 13 bases in between.

The rearrangement uses TRBV9 and TRBJ2-7; possible D gene TRBD2, 5 bases. Per the germline V gene, CDR1 is SGDLS and CDR2 is YYNGEE. The CDR3 has 14 residues. The germline V and J ends were trimmed by 4 bases and 0 bases, with 11 bases remaining between them. The CDR3 nucleotides read TGTGCCAGCAGCCCCGCGGGCAGCTCCTACGAGCAGTACTTC. Its protein product is CASSPAGSSYEQYF.

This chain uses TRBV5-6 with TRBJ2-1, with D perhaps being TRBD1 or TRBD2 (5 bases each). Per germline, CDR1 SGHDT and CDR2 YYEEEE. Trimming removed 5 bases from V and 8 bases from J, with 11 bases in between. This CDR3 is 12 amino acids long. The CDR3 loop is CASRSRGDEQFF. In DNA form, the CDR3 reads TGTGCCAGCAGGTCGAGGGGCGATGAGCAGTTCTTC.

The CDR3 here is CASSLEYLRGAINEKLFF. As DNA, the CDR3 is TGTGCCAGCAGCTTAGAGTACCTGCGGGGGGCTATTAATGAAAAACTGTTTTTT. V usage is TRBV7-8 and J usage is TRBJ1-4, with D perhaps matching TRBD1 (6 bases). Germline V gene lookup returns CDR1 SGHVS and CDR2 FQNEAQ. CDR3 length: 18 amino acids. Trimming removed 1 base at V and 4 bases at J, with 19 bases between.

The chain links TRBV5-6 to TRBJ1-3; no reliable D call. V gave up 2 bases and J gave up 1 base, with 13 bases separating them. The CDR3 has 16 residues. The germline V gene has CDR1 SGHDT and CDR2 YYEEEE. In nucleotides, the CDR3 is TGTGCCAGCAGCTTTGAAGGAGACAAATCTGGAAACACCATATATTTT. It specifies CASSFEGDKSGNTIYF.

This chain connects TRBV7-2 to TRBJ1-5, with no clear D. Germline loops: CDR1 SGHTA, CDR2 FQGNSA. The CDR3 sequence is 14 residues long. Trimming stripped 5 bases from V and 4 bases from J, with 12 bases between. This CDR3 is CASSPPGGNQPQHF. The CDR3 nucleotides read TGTGCCAGCAGCCCCCCAGGAGGGAATCAGCCCCAGCATTTT.

The V call is TRBV5-1, the J call TRBJ2-3; 7 nucleotides line up with TRBD1. V gave up 2 bases and J gave up 1 base; unmatched junction bases: 1. Per germline, CDR1 SGHRS and CDR2 YFSETQ. The length of the CDR3 is 14 residues. CDR3 DNA sequence: TGCGCCAGCAGCTTACAGGGGCGCACAGATACGCAGTATTTT. Its protein is CASSLQGRTDTQYF.

The chain joins TRBV7-3 to TRBJ2-2; maybe TRBD2 (6 bases). The V end lost 2 bases, the J end lost 4 bases, and 8 bases lay between the germline ends. Germline CDR1 reads SGHTA; CDR2 reads FQGTGA. CDR3 length equals 14 residues. The CDR3 loop reads CASSLLASTGELFF. CDR3 nucleotides: TGTGCCAGCAGCTTACTAGCGTCCACCGGGGAGCTGTTTTTT. The full variable domain, with the rest looked up from reference TRBV7-3 and TRBJ2-2, is GAGVSQTPSNKVTEKGKYVELRCDPISGHTALYWYRQSLGQGPEFLIYFQGTGAADDSGLPNDRFFAVRPEGSVSTLKIQRTERGDSAVYLCASSLLASTGELFFGEGSRLTVL.